These T cell receptor beta chains were read from a single sample in a study of cytomegalovirus exposure and HLA in healthy donors. Sequencing used immunoSEQ multiplex PCR; TCRdb keeps in-frame clones, though not all of them. The table shows fewer than 250,000 clones, with roughly 80% occurring only once. The sequenced material came from PBMCs. These receptors all come from a man aged 25-40 years in good health and CMV-seronegative. Each CDR3 is given with its conserved first and last residue. A D gene is named only where the DNA matches it firmly. Clone size is stated in some rows and not others, as once, few, many or a class when expanded.

J gene,V gene,D gene,clone size,CDR3 DNA,CDR3 protein
TRBJ1-1,TRBV29-1,.,.,TGCAGCGTTGAAGTAATAGGGGGGGGGAACACTGAAGCTTTCTTT,CSVEVIGGGNTEAFF
TRBJ2-5,TRBV7-9,.,.,TGTGCCAGCAAGGCGGGGGCCGGGGAGACCCAGTACTTC,CASKAGAGETQYF
TRBJ2-5,TRBV27,.,.,TGTGCCAGCAGTTCTAACCTCGGGGGAGTAGAGACCCAGTACTTC,CASSSNLGGVETQYF
TRBJ2-5,TRBV5-1,TRBD1,.,TGCGCCAGCAGCTTGGCCGGGACAGGGGGCACAGAGACCCAGTACTTC,CASSLAGTGGTETQYF
TRBJ1-5,TRBV2,.,.,TGTGCCAGCAGTGCGGGGACACTTAGTAATCAGCCCCAGCATTTT,CASSAGTLSNQPQHF
TRBJ2-1,TRBV7-9,.,.,TGTTCCAGCAGCTTAGAGGGGGACCTCAATGAGCAGTTCTTC,CSSSLEGDLNEQFF
TRBJ2-7,TRBV18,.,.,TGTGCCAGCAACGCAGGGGCATCCTACGAGCAGTACTTC,CASNAGASYEQYF
TRBJ2-7,TRBV27,.,.,TGTGCCAGCAGCCTATTGCCTTCGGGAGTTCGGGGTGAGCAGTACTTC,CASSLLPSGVRGEQYF
TRBJ2-2,TRBV5-4,.,.,TGTGCCAGCAGCTCCTCGCGGGGAGTGACCGGGGAGCTGTTTTTT,CASSSSRGVTGELFF
TRBJ2-2,TRBV4-2,.,.,TGTGCCAGCAGCCAATTTATCGTGACCGGGGAGCTGTTTTTT,CASSQFIVTGELFF
TRBJ2-2,TRBV7-3,.,.,TGTGCCAGCAGCTTAACTATAACCGGGGAGCTGTTTTTT,CASSLTITGELFF
TRBJ2-3,TRBV5-4,.,once,TGTGCCAGCAGCTTGCGGGGGGCCACCCCGATTAGCACAGATACGCAGTATTTT,CASSLRGATPISTDTQYF
TRBJ2-5,TRBV28,TRBD1,.,TGTGCCAGCAGCTCCCCTACAGGGGGCCGAGAGACCCAGTACTTC,CASSSPTGGRETQYF
TRBJ2-3,TRBV5-8,TRBD1,.,TGTGCCAGCAGTTCGGGACAGGGTGTAGGGACAGATACGCAGTATTTT,CASSSGQGVGTDTQYF
TRBJ2-5,TRBV6-5,TRBD2,.,TGTGCCAGCAGTCCCTCGGGTGGGGGGAGGGAGCAGTACTTC,CASSPSGGGREQYF
TRBJ2-2,TRBV4-2,TRBD2,.,TGTGCCAGCAGCCAAGAAGAGCGGGGGGGTCCTAGCACCGGGGAGCTGTTTTTT,CASSQEERGGPSTGELFF
TRBJ2-7,TRBV9,.,.,TGTGCCAGCAGCGTAGGAGATTCCCCCTACGAGCAGTACTTC,CASSVGDSPYEQYF
TRBJ1-2,TRBV6-5,TRBD1,.,TGTGCCAGCAGTTACTCCCAGGGGGCAAAGGATGGCTACACCTTC,CASSYSQGAKDGYTF
TRBJ2-5,TRBV6-6,.,.,TGTGCCAGCAGTTACTCGAGAGGGACCCAGTACTTC,CASSYSRGTQYF
TRBJ2-7,TRBV6-5,TRBD2,.,TGTGCCAGCAGTTACCGGGGGGAGCGGGGGGCCTACGAGCAGTACTTC,CASSYRGERGAYEQYF
TRBJ2-7,TRBV5-4,TRBD1,.,TGTGCCAGCAGCTTTAGGCCGTTCGGGACAGGACCTGGCGAGCAGTACTTC,CASSFRPFGTGPGEQYF